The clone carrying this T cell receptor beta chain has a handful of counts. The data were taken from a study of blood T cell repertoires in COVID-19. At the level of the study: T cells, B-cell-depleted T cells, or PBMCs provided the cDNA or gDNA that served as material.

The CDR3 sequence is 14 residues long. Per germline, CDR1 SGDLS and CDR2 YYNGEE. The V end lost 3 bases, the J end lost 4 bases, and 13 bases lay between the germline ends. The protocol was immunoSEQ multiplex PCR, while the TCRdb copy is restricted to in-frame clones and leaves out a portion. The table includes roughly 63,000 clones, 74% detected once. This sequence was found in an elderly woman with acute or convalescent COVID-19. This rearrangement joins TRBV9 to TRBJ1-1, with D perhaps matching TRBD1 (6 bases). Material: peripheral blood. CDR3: CASSDTGRATEAFF. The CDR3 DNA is TGTGCCAGCAGCGATACAGGGAGGGCCACTGAAGCTTTCTTT.